The 9 T cell receptor beta chains listed next were all sequenced from one sample in a study of T cells in Graves' hyperthyroidism and ophthalmopathy. RNA transcripts were the template for amplifying TCR beta CDR3 regions. The HTBI primer set served for first-round RT-PCR of the TCR CDR3. A single record per CDR3 protein comes from TCRdb applying MiXCR to the multiplex PCR reads. The table shows more than 550,000 distinct CDR3 sequences, with around 19% occurring only once. Sequencing input: blood. These receptors were obtained from a woman aged 50 to 60 with Graves' hyperthyroidism that later progressed to Graves' ophthalmopathy.

This clonotype was recorded many times. This chain connects TRBV11-2 to TRBJ2-4; 7 nucleotides match TRBD1. Germline CDR1 is SGHAT and CDR2 is FQNNGV. Unmatched junction bases numbered 4, after V lost 5 bases and J lost 3 bases. There are 14 residues in the CDR3. For the CDR3, the DNA is TGTGCCAGCAGCCCACAGGGGTACAAAAACATTCAGTACTTC. It yields the protein CASSPQGYKNIQYF.

This clonotype came up many times. The chain recombines TRBV11-2 with TRBJ2-7, with a possible D match to TRBD1 (6 bases). This CDR3 has 14 amino acids. The V end lost 1 base, the J end lost 1 base, and 8 bases lay between the germline ends. CDR1 is SGHAT and CDR2 is FQNNGV in the germline V gene. In nucleotides, the CDR3 is TGTGCCAGCAGCTTAGGCAGGGGATCCTACGAGCAGTACTTC. Residues: CASSLGRGSYEQYF.

The V gene is TRBV18, the J gene TRBJ2-3, with 9 bases aligning to TRBD2. Germline V gene sequence: CDR1 KGHSH, CDR2 LQKENI. The V segment lost 1 base and the J segment 1 base; nucleotides outside the gene matches: 3. The CDR3 consists of 16 residues. The CDR3 loop is CASSPQSSGGTDTQYF. DNA for the CDR3: TGTGCCAGCTCACCACAGTCTAGCGGGGGCACAGATACGCAGTATTTT. Supplemented by reference TRBV18 and TRBJ2-3, the full variable domain reads NAGVMQNPRHLVRRRGQEARLRCSPMKGHSHVYWYRQLPEEGLKFMVYLQKENIIDESGMPKERFSAEFPKEGPSILRIQQVVRGDSAAYFCASSPQSSGGTDTQYFGPGTRLTVL.

The chain carries TRBV10-3 and TRBJ1-5, with TRBD1 as a possible D gene (5 bases). The CDR3 covers 14 residues. Trimming cost V 0 bases and J 5 bases, with 8 bases left between them. CDR1 is ENHRY, CDR2 SYGVKD, per germline. The chain's CDR3 is CAISESTGDQPQHF. The CDR3 coding sequence is TGTGCCATCAGTGAGTCGACGGGGGATCAGCCCCAGCATTTT.

A word on this clonotype: A much larger clone differs by one base, so this may be a read error. The rearrangement joins TRBV7-2 to TRBJ2-3; 8 bases line up with TRBD2. Losses at the gene ends were 5 bases for V and 5 bases for J; bases not matched to a gene: 9. The germline V gene has CDR1 SGHTA and CDR2 FQGNSA. This CDR3 has 15 amino acids. The CDR3 bases are TGTGCCAGCAGCCTTAAAGCGGGGGAGGGAGATACGCAGTATTTT. This codes for CASSLKAGEGDTQYF.

This clonotype was found many times. The chain carries TRBV7-9 and TRBJ1-1; no firm D call. CDR3 size: 14 residues. V lost 7 bases, J lost 0 bases, and 12 bases lay in between. Germline CDR1 reads SEHNR; CDR2 reads FQNEAQ (reference sequence). The CDR3 coding sequence is TGTGCCAGCACCAATCCCTCACTGAACACTGAAGCTTTCTTT. This encodes CASTNPSLNTEAFF.

This clonotype was found many times. V usage is TRBV20-1 and J usage is TRBJ1-1; 8 bases match TRBD1. The CDR3 runs 15 residues. Trimming cost V 0 bases and J 1 base; bases outside gene matches: 4. Germline lookup yields CDR1 DFQATT and CDR2 SNEGSKA (reference sequence). The CDR3 spells CSARDRDRGNTEAFF. As DNA, the CDR3 is TGCAGTGCTAGAGATAGAGACAGGGGGAACACTGAAGCTTTCTTT.

In its sample, this clonotype was seen many times. The genes are TRBV6-4 and TRBJ1-1; D perhaps matches TRBD1 (5 bases). The germline V gene encodes CDR1 MRHNA and CDR2 SNTAGT. V was clipped by 5 bases and J by 0 bases, with 7 bases between them. The CDR3 extends over 13 amino acids. For the CDR3, the DNA is TGTGCCAGCAGTCGGACAATGAACACTGAAGCTTTCTTT. Translating it yields CASSRTMNTEAFF.

This clonotype was seen many times. The V call is TRBV7-9, the J call TRBJ1-2, with a tentative D call TRBD1 (5 bases). The CDR3 runs to 14 residues. Trimming shortened V by 2 bases and J by 8 bases, and 15 bases separated the two germline ends. The germline V gene encodes CDR1 SEHNR and CDR2 FQNEAQ (reference sequence). The CDR3: CASSLTSGTAGYTF. DNA for the CDR3: TGTGCCAGCAGCTTAACTTCAGGGACGGCGGGCTACACCTTC.